This TCR beta chain comes out of a study of blood T cell repertoires in COVID-19. Only in-frame clones appear in the TCRdb table, and some are missing; sequencing was by immunoSEQ multiplex PCR. This sample has about 440,000 clones, with about 87% found just once. V lost 2 bases and J 6 bases, leaving 12 bases between the germline ends. The CDR3 loop spans 13 amino acids. Per the germline V gene, CDR1 is SGHKS and CDR2 is YYEKEE (reference sequence). This rearrangement joins TRBV5-5 to TRBJ2-7; weak D call: TRBD1 (5 bases). What was sequenced was peripheral blood. This receptor was taken from a woman in her forties or fifties with COVID-19, enrolled during active disease. The CDR3 loop reads CASSFQGAGEQYF. CDR3 bases: TGTGCCAGCAGCTTCCAAGGGGCCGGCGAGCAGTACTTC. The full variable domain, completed using reference TRBV5-5 and TRBJ2-7, is DAGVTQSPTHLIKTRGQQVTLRCSPISGHKSVSWYQQVLGQGPQFIFQYYEKEERGRGNFPDRFSARQFPNYSSELNVNALLLGDSALYLCASSFQGAGEQYFGPGTRLTVT.